These 9 T cell receptor beta chains came from one sample sequenced in a study of T cell changes during pregnancy in multiple sclerosis. Assay used: immunoSEQ multiplex PCR; TCRdb lists only in-frame clones, some missing. The table lists 35,000 to 40,000 clones, about 88% of them singletons. The starting material was CD4+ T cells from peripheral blood mononuclear cells, obtained before pregnancy. All receptors come from a female donor with multiple sclerosis, enrolled in a pregnancy study.

V gene TRBV5-4 combines with J gene TRBJ2-5, with 9 nucleotides matching TRBD2. The germline CDR1 and CDR2 sequences are SGHNT and YYREEE (reference sequence). There are 11 residues in the CDR3. J gave up 5 bases and V 10 bases, and 3 bases lay outside the gene matches. As DNA, the CDR3 is TGTGCCTGTAGCGGGAGTGAGACCCAGTACTTC. It yields the protein CACSGSETQYF.

The table lists this clone with a count of one. The gene calls are TRBV9 and TRBJ2-3; 10 bases align to TRBD2. Germline V CDR1 and CDR2: SGDLS, YYNGEE. The CDR3 extends over 15 amino acids. With 0 bases clipped from V and 6 bases from J, the junction kept 4 bases outside the gene matches. CDR3 in DNA: TGTGCCAGCAGCGTAGTTGGGACTAGCGAGGATACGCAGTATTTT. Residues: CASSVVGTSEDTQYF.

The J gene is TRBJ2-2, the V gene TRBV19, with a possible D match to TRBD1 (5 bases). The germline V gene encodes CDR1 LNHDA and CDR2 SQIVND (reference sequence). The CDR3 consists of 15 residues. Trimming stripped 6 bases from V and 5 bases from J, with 16 bases between. The CDR3 DNA sequence: TGTGCCAGTAGACTGGACAACGCCGAGACCGGGGAGCTGTTTTTT. This codes for CASRLDNAETGELFF.

The V call is TRBV30, the J call TRBJ2-7; tentative D call: TRBD2 (6 bases). Germline V gene data show CDR1 as GTSNPN and CDR2 as SVGIG (reference sequence). Trimming took off 3 bases at V and 0 bases at J, with 6 bases between the two ends. The CDR3 has 12 residues. The CDR3: CAWRGGSYEQYF. The CDR3 bases are TGTGCCTGGAGGGGGGGCTCCTACGAGCAGTACTTC.

This clone was seen once. The J gene is TRBJ2-1, the V gene TRBV18; 14 nucleotides align to TRBD2. Per germline, CDR1 KGHSH and CDR2 LQKENI. The CDR3 is 16 amino acids. The trim removed 3 bases at V and 9 bases at J, leaving 7 bases unmatched. The CDR3 DNA sequence: TGTGCCAGCTCACCCTCGACTAGCGGGAGGGCCGGTGAGCAGTTCTTC. It codes for CASSPSTSGRAGEQFF.

This clone showed up just a few times. The rearrangement uses TRBV6-6 and TRBJ2-2; D may be TRBD2 (6 bases). Trimming took 7 bases from V and 7 from J, leaving 19 bases between them. Germline loops: CDR1 MNHNY, CDR2 SVGAGI (reference sequence). The CDR3 spans 15 residues. The CDR3 region is CASILHTAGNGELFF. CDR3 nucleotide sequence: TGTGCCAGCATTCTCCATACTGCGGGGAACGGGGAGCTGTTTTTT.

This clone occurred a few times. The V and J genes are TRBV4-3 and TRBJ2-7; possibly TRBD2 for D (5 bases). Trimming removed 4 bases from V and 2 bases from J, with 12 bases in between. From germline, CDR1 is LGHNA and CDR2 YSLEER. The CDR3 sequence is 14 residues long. For the CDR3, the DNA is TGCGCCAGCAGCCTACGACTACCCACCTACGAGCAGTACTTC. It is translated as CASSLRLPTYEQYF.

The rearrangement uses TRBV5-1 and TRBJ2-1, with TRBD1 matching over 7 bases. Trimming cost V 0 bases and J 2 bases; bases outside gene matches: 2. This CDR3 has 15 amino acids. The germline V gene encodes CDR1 SGHRS and CDR2 YFSETQ. The CDR3 sequence: CASSLGQGPYNEQFF. The CDR3 DNA reads as TGCGCCAGCAGCTTGGGACAGGGACCCTACAATGAGCAGTTCTTC.

The CDR3 loop is CASSRGGTTGEQYF. For the CDR3, the DNA is TGTGCCAGCTCTCGGGGGGGGACTACGGGAGAGCAGTACTTC. V gene TRBV18 combines with J gene TRBJ2-7; TRBD2 agrees at 8 bases. This CDR3 contains 14 residues. The V gene's germline CDR1 is KGHSH and CDR2 LQKENI. The V gene end was trimmed by 6 bases and the J gene end by 7 bases; junction bases not matched to a gene: 11.